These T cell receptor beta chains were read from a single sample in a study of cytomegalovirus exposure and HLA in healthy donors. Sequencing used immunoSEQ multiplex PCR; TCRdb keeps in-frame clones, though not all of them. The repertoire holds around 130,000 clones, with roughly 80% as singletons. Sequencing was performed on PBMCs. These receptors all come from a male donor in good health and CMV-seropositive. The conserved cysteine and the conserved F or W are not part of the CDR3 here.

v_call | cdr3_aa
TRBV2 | ASSSDGGGYEQY
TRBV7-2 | ASSFAPSGTGSHEQY
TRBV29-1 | SVGTSGRGEQF
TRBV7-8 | ASSLVGGSGVNEQF
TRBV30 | AWSPVGDEQF
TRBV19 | ASRTDTGAAYGYT
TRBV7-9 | ASSSDREVETQY
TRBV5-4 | ASSWDRIHEQY
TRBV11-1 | ASSPNLGGFYGYT
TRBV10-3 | AISDGGAENQPQH
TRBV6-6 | ASSYSASGDTGELF
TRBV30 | AWSGWATGELF
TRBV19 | ASSTGLAGSETQY
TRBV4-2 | ASSQTTGSGANGLT
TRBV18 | ASSPPVGGDEQF
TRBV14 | ASSQDPREGLSEQF
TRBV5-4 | ASGGDRAKETQY
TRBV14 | ASRPLPGQPYDEQF
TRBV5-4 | ASSLNVQGRL
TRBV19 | ASSIRGTQY
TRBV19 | ASSMTGQGVYEQY
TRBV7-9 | ASSLVGQPNYGYT
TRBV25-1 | ASSGMGTGGFKNIQY
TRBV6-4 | ASNPGQGSYGYT
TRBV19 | ASSMGPNSYEQY
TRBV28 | ASGGVGEQY
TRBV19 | ASSVDRVDQPQH
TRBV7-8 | ASSSLALSSYEQY
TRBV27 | ASSGRTGNSYNEQF
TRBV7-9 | ASSYTGDEQY
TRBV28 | ASRSVWGEGYEQY
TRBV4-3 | ASSQDWTSGSDEQF
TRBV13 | ASNAGRGYNEQF